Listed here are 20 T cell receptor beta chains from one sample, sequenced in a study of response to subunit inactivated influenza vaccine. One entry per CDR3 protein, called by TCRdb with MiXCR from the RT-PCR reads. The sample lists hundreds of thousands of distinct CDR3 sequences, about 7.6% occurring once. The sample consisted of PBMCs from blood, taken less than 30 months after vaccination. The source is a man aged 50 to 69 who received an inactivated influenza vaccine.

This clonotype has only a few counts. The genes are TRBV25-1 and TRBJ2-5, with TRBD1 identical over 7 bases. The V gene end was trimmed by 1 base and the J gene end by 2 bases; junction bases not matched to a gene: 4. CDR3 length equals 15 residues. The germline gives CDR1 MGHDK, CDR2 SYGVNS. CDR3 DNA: TGTGCCAGCAGTGAATCGACAGGGTCGCAAGAGACCCAGTACTTC. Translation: CASSESTGSQETQYF.

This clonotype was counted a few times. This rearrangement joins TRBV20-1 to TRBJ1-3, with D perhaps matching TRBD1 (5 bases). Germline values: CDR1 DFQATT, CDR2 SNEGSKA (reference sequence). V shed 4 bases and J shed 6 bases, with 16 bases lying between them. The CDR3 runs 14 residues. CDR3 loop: CSATYQGAANTIYF. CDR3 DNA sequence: TGCAGTGCTACATATCAAGGGGCCGCAAACACCATATATTTT.

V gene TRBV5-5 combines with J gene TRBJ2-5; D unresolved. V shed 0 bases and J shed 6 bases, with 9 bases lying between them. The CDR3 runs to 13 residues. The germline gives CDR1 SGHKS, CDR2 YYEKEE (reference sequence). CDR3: CASSLGPQQTQYF. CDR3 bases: TGTGCCAGCAGCTTGGGGCCACAACAGACCCAGTACTTC.

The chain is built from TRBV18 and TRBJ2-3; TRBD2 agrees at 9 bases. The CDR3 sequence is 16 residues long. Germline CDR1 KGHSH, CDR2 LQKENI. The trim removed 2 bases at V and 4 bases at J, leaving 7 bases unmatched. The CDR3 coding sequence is TGTGCCAGCTCACCAGTGGCTAGCGGGATGTCAGATACGCAGTATTTT. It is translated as CASSPVASGMSDTQYF.

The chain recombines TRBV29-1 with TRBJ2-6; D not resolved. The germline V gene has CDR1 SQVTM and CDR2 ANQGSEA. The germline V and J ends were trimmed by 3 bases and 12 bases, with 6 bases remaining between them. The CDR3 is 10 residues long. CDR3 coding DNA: TGCAGCGTTGATGTGGGCGTCCTGACTTTC. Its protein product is CSVDVGVLTF.

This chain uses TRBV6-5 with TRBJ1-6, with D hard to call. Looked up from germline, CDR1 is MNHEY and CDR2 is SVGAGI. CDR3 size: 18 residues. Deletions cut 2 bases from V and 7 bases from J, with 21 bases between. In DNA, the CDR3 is TGTGCCAGCAGTTACGAGCCGCACCGGGCCAGCCAAAATTCACCCCTCCACTTT. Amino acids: CASSYEPHRASQNSPLHF.

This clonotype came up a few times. For the CDR3, the DNA is TGCAGTGCTAGCCCTAGCGGGGTCGTGGATGAGCAGTACTTC. This gives the protein CSASPSGVVDEQYF. The genes are TRBV20-1 and TRBJ2-7; TRBD2 matches 9 bases. Trimming at V came to 3 bases and at J to 7 bases, leaving 10 bases not matched to a gene. The CDR3 spans 14 residues. CDR1 is DFQATT, CDR2 SNEGSKA, per germline (reference sequence).

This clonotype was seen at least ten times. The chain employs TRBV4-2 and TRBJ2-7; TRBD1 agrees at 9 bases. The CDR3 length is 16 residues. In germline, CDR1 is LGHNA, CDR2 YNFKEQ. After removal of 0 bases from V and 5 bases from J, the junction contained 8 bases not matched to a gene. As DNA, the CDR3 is TGTGCCAGCAGCCAAGATAGGTCCGGGACAGGGAACGAGCAGTACTTC. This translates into CASSQDRSGTGNEQYF.

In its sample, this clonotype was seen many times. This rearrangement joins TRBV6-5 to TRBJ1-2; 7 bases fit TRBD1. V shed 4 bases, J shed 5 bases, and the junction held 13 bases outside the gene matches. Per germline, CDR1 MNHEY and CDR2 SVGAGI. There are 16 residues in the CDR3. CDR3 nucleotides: TGTGCCAGCAGTTCCCCAGGGGGGGGCGATCGTTATGGCTACACCTTC. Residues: CASSSPGGGDRYGYTF.

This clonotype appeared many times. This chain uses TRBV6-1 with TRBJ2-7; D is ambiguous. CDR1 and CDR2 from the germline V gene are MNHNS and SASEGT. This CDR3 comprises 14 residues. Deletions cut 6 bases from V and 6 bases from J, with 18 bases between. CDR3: CASSPPQPHSEQYF. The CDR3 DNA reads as TGTGCCAGCAGCCCCCCACAGCCGCACTCCGAGCAGTACTTC.

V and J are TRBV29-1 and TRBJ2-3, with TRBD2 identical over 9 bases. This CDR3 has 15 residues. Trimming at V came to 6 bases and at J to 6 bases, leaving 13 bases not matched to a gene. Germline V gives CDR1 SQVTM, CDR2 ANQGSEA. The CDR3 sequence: CSVERTSALGDTQYF. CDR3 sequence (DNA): TGCAGCGTCGAAAGGACTAGCGCGCTGGGGGATACGCAGTATTTT.

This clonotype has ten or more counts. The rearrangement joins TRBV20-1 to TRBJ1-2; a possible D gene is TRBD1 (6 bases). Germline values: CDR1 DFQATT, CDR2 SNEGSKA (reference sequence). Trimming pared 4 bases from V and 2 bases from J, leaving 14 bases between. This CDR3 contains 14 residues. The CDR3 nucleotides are TGCAGTGCTATGTTCCGACAGGCCAACTATGGCTACACCTTC. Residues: CSAMFRQANYGYTF.

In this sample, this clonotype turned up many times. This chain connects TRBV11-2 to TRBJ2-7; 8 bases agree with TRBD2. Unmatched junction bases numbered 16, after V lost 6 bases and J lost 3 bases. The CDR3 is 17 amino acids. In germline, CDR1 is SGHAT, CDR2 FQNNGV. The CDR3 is CASRGHYELAGFYEQYF. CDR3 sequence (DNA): TGTGCCAGCAGGGGCCATTATGAGCTAGCGGGTTTCTACGAGCAGTACTTC.

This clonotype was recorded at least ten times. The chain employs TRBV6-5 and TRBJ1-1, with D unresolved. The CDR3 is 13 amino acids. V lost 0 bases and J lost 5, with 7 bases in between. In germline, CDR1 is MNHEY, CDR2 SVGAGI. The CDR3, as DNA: TGTGCCAGCAGTTACTCTGGGGAGACTGAAGCTTTCTTT. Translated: CASSYSGETEAFF.

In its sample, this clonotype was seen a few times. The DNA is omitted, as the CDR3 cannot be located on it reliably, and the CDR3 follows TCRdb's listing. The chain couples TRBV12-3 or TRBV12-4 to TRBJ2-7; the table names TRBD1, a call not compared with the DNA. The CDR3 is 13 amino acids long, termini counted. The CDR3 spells CASSSSTGHEQYF.

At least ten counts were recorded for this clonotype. As DNA, the CDR3 is TGTGCCAGCAGCCAATTTGTGCGGGTCACCTACAATGAGCAGTTCTTC. Amino acid sequence: CASSQFVRVTYNEQFF. The chain is built from TRBV27 and TRBJ2-1; D perhaps matches TRBD2 (5 bases). Germline-derived CDR1 and CDR2 are MNHEY and SMNVEV (reference sequence). The CDR3 has 16 residues. V lost 6 bases, J lost 2 bases, and 17 bases lay in between.

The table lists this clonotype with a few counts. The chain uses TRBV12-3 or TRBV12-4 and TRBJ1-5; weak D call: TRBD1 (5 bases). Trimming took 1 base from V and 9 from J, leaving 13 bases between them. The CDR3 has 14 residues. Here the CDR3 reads CASSLVGRVVPQHF. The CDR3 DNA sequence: TGTGCCAGCAGTTTAGTAGGCAGGGTGGTGCCCCAGCATTTT.

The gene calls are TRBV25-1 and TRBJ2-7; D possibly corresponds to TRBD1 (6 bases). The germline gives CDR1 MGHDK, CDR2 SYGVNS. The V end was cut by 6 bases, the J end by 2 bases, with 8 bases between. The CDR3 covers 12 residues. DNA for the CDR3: TGTGCCAGCAGGGGGGACACCTACGAGCAGTACTTC. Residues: CASRGDTYEQYF.

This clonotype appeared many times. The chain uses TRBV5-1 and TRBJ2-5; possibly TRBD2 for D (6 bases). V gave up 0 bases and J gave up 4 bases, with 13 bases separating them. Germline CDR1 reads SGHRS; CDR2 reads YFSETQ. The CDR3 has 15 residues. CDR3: CASSLDYAGTETQYF. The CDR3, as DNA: TGCGCCAGCAGCTTGGATTATGCGGGAACAGAGACCCAGTACTTC.

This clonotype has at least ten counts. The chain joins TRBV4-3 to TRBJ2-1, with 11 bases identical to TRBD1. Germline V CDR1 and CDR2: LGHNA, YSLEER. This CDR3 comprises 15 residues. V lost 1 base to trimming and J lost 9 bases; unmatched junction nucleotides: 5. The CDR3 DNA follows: TGCGCCAGCAGCCAAGTGGGACAGGGGGAGACTGAGCAGTTCTTC. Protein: CASSQVGQGETEQFF.